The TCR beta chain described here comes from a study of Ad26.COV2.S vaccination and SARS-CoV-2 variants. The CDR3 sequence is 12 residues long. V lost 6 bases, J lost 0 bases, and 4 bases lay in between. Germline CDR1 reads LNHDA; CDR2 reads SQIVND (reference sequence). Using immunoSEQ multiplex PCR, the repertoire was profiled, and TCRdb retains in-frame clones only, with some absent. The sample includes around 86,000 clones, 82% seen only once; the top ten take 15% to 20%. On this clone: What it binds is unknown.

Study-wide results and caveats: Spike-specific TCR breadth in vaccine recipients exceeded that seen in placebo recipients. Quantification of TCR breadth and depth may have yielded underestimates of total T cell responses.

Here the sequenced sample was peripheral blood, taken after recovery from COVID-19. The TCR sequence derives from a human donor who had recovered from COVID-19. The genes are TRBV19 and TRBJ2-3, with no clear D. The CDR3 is CASSISTDTQYF. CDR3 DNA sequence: TGTGCCAGTAGCATTAGCACAGATACGCAGTATTTT.